These 20 T cell receptor beta chains originate from one sample sequenced in a study of blood T cells in healthy people across ages. Combining a sample-barcoded 5' primer with a J-beta primer mix, a second PCR ran for roughly 7 to 12 cycles. TCRdb re-analysed the 5' RACE reads in MiXCR, keeping a single row per CDR3 protein. The top ten clones hold around 2.1% of a sample with roughly 2 million distinct CDR3 sequences, about 50% of them seen once. The sequenced sample was blood. The receptors were sampled from a woman in her 40s in good health.

This chain connects TRBV2 to TRBJ2-1, with 8 bases matching TRBD2. Trimming cost V 6 bases and J 2 bases; bases outside gene matches: 9. The length of the CDR3 is 16 residues. The germline CDR1 and CDR2 sequences are SNHLY and FYNNEI. CDR3 nucleotides: TGTGCCAGCAGGACTCGGGGGGGGACCCCCTACAATGAGCAGTTCTTC. Amino acids: CASRTRGGTPYNEQFF.

The chain recombines TRBV6-2 or TRBV6-3 with TRBJ2-7; TRBD2 might be the D (5 bases). CDR3 length: 12 residues. V gave up 2 bases and J gave up 6 bases, with 8 bases separating them. Germline V gene data show CDR1 as MNHEY and CDR2 as SVGEGT. The CDR3 DNA is TGTGCCAGCAGTTACCAGGACTTCGAGCAGTACTTC. Translated: CASSYQDFEQYF.

The J gene is TRBJ2-3, the V gene TRBV12-3 or TRBV12-4; 7 bases match TRBD1. Losses at the gene ends were 6 bases for V and 2 bases for J; bases not matched to a gene: 5. CDR3 size: 14 residues. The CDR3 is CASRPTGPTDTQYF. The CDR3 DNA reads as TGTGCCAGCAGGCCGACAGGGCCCACAGATACGCAGTATTTT.

This clonotype was counted between two and nine times. J is TRBJ2-4 and V is TRBV7-2; the match to TRBD2 covers 9 bases. Trimming cost V 4 bases and J 0 bases; bases outside gene matches: 7. Germline CDR1 is SGHTA and CDR2 is FQGNSA. The CDR3 sequence is 17 residues long. The CDR3 here is CASSSSSSGVAKNIQYF. The CDR3 nucleotides read TGTGCCAGCAGCTCATCCTCTAGCGGGGTAGCCAAAAACATTCAGTACTTC.

This clonotype occurred a few times. V and J are TRBV6-2 or TRBV6-3 and TRBJ2-1; D uncertain. Germline V lookup: CDR1 MNHEY, CDR2 SVGEGT. This CDR3 contains 13 residues. The V and J ends lost 8 bases and 4 bases respectively, with 12 bases between them. The CDR3 loop is CASEPLFYNEQFF. The CDR3 region has the DNA TGTGCCAGCGAACCCCTCTTTTACAATGAGCAGTTCTTC.

V gene TRBV11-2 combines with J gene TRBJ2-7; perhaps TRBD1 as D (5 bases). V lost 4 bases to trimming and J lost 4 bases, with 14 bases between them. The CDR3 is 14 amino acids. Germline V gives CDR1 SGHAT, CDR2 FQNNGV. In DNA, the CDR3 is TGTGCCAGCAGCTCGCAGGGAAGGGTTTACGAGCAGTACTTC. Translated, it gives CASSSQGRVYEQYF.

The CDR3 sequence is CASRRVQNQPQHF. The CDR3, as DNA: TGTGCCAGCAGGCGGGTCCAAAATCAGCCCCAGCATTTT. The gene calls are TRBV6-5 and TRBJ1-5; D uncertain. The V gene's germline CDR1 is MNHEY and CDR2 SVGAGI. This CDR3 is built from 13 residues. V was cut by 6 bases and J by 4 bases, with 10 bases left in between.

The J gene is TRBJ2-1, the V gene TRBV29-1; TRBD2 aligns across 7 bases. V lost 7 bases to trimming and J lost 7 bases; unmatched junction nucleotides: 13. Germline CDR1 SQVTM, CDR2 ANQGSEA. This CDR3 has 14 amino acids. The CDR3 is CSASLAGLGNEQFF. In DNA form, the CDR3 reads TGCAGCGCTTCCTTAGCGGGCCTTGGGAATGAGCAGTTCTTC.

J is TRBJ2-7 and V is TRBV6-5; TRBD1 agrees at 7 bases. The CDR3 covers 13 residues. Losses at the gene ends were 8 bases for V and 5 bases for J; bases not matched to a gene: 9. Germline V CDR1 and CDR2: MNHEY, SVGAGI. For the CDR3, the DNA is TGTGCCAGCGGCCAAGGACAGGTCAACGAGCAGTACTTC. It encodes CASGQGQVNEQYF.

This clonotype was found a few times. This chain uses TRBV20-1 with TRBJ2-7, with 9 bases that match TRBD2. J gave up 2 bases and V 6 bases, and 8 bases lay outside the gene matches. The germline V gene has CDR1 DFQATT and CDR2 SNEGSKA (reference sequence). The CDR3 totals 14 residues. The CDR3 region is CSAASGGKPYEQYF. CDR3 coding DNA: TGCAGTGCGGCGAGCGGGGGGAAGCCCTACGAGCAGTACTTC.

The rearrangement joins TRBV2 to TRBJ2-3; 7 bases are shared with TRBD2. In germline, CDR1 is SNHLY, CDR2 FYNNEI. Germline trimming cut 3 bases from V and 4 bases from J; bases unmatched to any gene: 4. The CDR3 runs 14 residues. This CDR3 reads CASSDGGGADTQYF. The CDR3 DNA sequence: TGTGCCAGCAGTGATGGGGGGGGAGCAGATACGCAGTATTTT.

This sequence joins TRBV27 and TRBJ2-3; D may match TRBD1 or TRBD2 (5 bases each). V was shortened by 7 bases and J by 5 bases, with 19 bases between the two germline ends. Germline CDR1 reads MNHEY; CDR2 reads SMNVEV (reference sequence). The CDR3 spans 15 residues. The CDR3 coding sequence is TGTGCCAGCAAGTATGCTGTCGCGAGGGGAGATACGCAGTATTTT. Protein product: CASKYAVARGDTQYF.

The rearrangement links TRBV6-1 to TRBJ2-5; D is undetermined. The CDR3 covers 15 residues. The germline V and J ends were trimmed by 6 bases and 0 bases, with 14 bases remaining between them. CDR1 and CDR2 from the germline V gene are MNHNS and SASEGT. As DNA, the CDR3 is TGTGCCAGCAGCTTAGGGCTACAGTACCAAGAGACCCAGTACTTC. It yields the protein CASSLGLQYQETQYF.

The chain has TRBV10-2 and TRBJ2-7, with 7 nucleotides matching TRBD1. From germline, CDR1 is WSHSY and CDR2 SAAADI. The J segment lost 2 bases and the V segment lost 6 bases, leaving 7 bases of the junction unmatched. The CDR3 is made up of 14 amino acids. The CDR3 sequence is CASRSQGMTYEQYF. The CDR3 DNA is TGCGCCAGCAGATCACAGGGGATGACCTACGAGCAGTACTTC.

This sequence joins TRBV12-3 or TRBV12-4 and TRBJ2-3, with D perhaps TRBD1 (7 bases). Trimming took off 3 bases at V and 2 bases at J, with 12 bases between the two ends. The CDR3 consists of 15 residues. The CDR3 loop is CASSLGGQLTDTQYF. The CDR3 DNA is TGTGCCAGCAGTTTGGGGGGACAGCTCACAGATACGCAGTATTTT.

V usage is TRBV29-1 and J usage is TRBJ1-1; D is possibly TRBD1 (6 bases). This CDR3 has 15 amino acids. Germline CDR1 is SQVTM and CDR2 is ANQGSEA. The germline V and J ends were trimmed by 1 base and 0 bases, with 12 bases remaining between them. The CDR3 bases are TGCAGCGTTGAAGGATGGGGGCAGATGAACACTGAAGCTTTCTTT. It encodes CSVEGWGQMNTEAFF.

This clonotype was counted a few times. The chain has TRBV24-1 and TRBJ2-3; TRBD2 matches at 9 bases. Per the germline V gene, CDR1 is KGHDR and CDR2 is SFDVKD. The CDR3 has 15 amino acids. V trimming: 5 bases; J trimming: 2 bases; junction bases outside the gene matches: 4. The CDR3 bases are TGTGCCACCAGTGGGAGCGGGGGGCCCACAGATACGCAGTATTTT. This encodes CATSGSGGPTDTQYF.

The sample holds a few counts of this clonotype. This chain joins TRBV7-2 and TRBJ2-1; 8 nucleotides align to TRBD2. Germline CDR1 SGHTA, CDR2 FQGNSA. The CDR3 has 14 residues. Trimming took 7 bases from V and 7 from J; bases not matched to a gene: 9. This chain's CDR3 is CASNPPGGANEQFF. CDR3 in DNA: TGTGCCAGCAACCCGCCCGGGGGGGCTAATGAGCAGTTCTTC.

V and J are TRBV5-1 and TRBJ1-6, with 10 bases fitting TRBD1. This CDR3 region has 15 residues. The ends lost 2 bases at V and 10 bases at J; junction bases unmatched: 6. Germline CDR1 SGHRS, CDR2 YFSETQ. As DNA, the CDR3 is TGCGCCAGCAGCTTTGGGTCGGGACAGGGGTCACCCCTCCACTTT. Protein product: CASSFGSGQGSPLHF.

This clonotype appeared a few times. The rearrangement uses TRBV21-1 and TRBJ2-5; the D segment call TRBD1 is taken from the table without a DNA check. TRBV21-1 is recorded as a pseudogene. The CDR3 runs to 17 residues. As DNA, the CDR3 is TGTGCCAGCAGCCCCAGCCTTTCGACTGGGACCCCAGAGACCCAGTACTTC. This gives the protein CASSPSLSTGTPETQYF.